This TCR beta chain was captured by sequencing in a study of blood T cell repertoires in COVID-19. Study overall: PBMCs, B-cell-depleted T cells, or T cells were the source of the cDNA or gDNA that made up the material.

In germline, CDR1 is MGHDK, CDR2 SYGVNS. CDR3 size: 16 residues. The trim removed 3 bases at V and 5 bases at J, leaving 8 bases unmatched. The repertoire was sequenced with immunoSEQ multiplex PCR; TCRdb's copy has only in-frame clones and lacks some. The sample lists roughly 200,000 clones; about 86% were seen once. This receptor was obtained from a woman between 45 and 65 years old with COVID-19, enrolled during active disease. This chain connects TRBV25-1 to TRBJ2-5; 11 bases align to TRBD2. Sequencing input: peripheral blood. The DNA for the CDR3 is TGTGCCAGCAGTGAGGCTAGCGGGGGGCCTCGGGAGACCCAGTACTTC. Translating gives CASSEASGGPRETQYF.